The source of this T cell receptor beta chain is a study of cytomegalovirus exposure and HLA in healthy donors. The CDR3 runs 13 residues. The J segment lost 9 bases and the V segment lost 2 bases, leaving 5 bases of the junction unmatched. Germline lookup yields CDR1 MDHEN and CDR2 SYDVKM. The PCR made use of 60 Vbeta and 13 Jbeta primers. Clones were read by immunoSEQ multiplex PCR, and TCRdb kept only the in-frame ones, dropping some. The profile covers 150,000 or so clones, with roughly 79% appearing a single time and roughly 5.8% taken by the ten largest. Sequenced sample: PBMCs. The chain couples TRBV28 to TRBJ1-1; TRBD1 aligns across 8 bases. This sequence was found in a man aged 35-49 years in good health and CMV-seropositive. The CDR3 protein is CASSLGRTGKAFF. The CDR3 bases are TGTGCCAGCAGTTTAGGTAGGACAGGGAAAGCTTTCTTT.